What follows are 4 T cell receptor beta chains derived from one specimen sequenced in a study of blood T cell repertoires in COVID-19. The table came from immunoSEQ multiplex PCR; TCRdb's copy has only in-frame clones and leaves some out. Among more than 300,000 clones listed, less than 90% were seen once. Material for sequencing was PBMCs or T cells enriched from blood (not recorded which). Receptor source: a woman in her fifties or sixties who had recovered from COVID-19.

This clone was recorded only once. This chain joins TRBV5-4 and TRBJ1-1; TRBD1 matches at 9 bases. CDR1 and CDR2 (germline): SGHNT, YYREEE (reference sequence). This CDR3 is built from 13 residues. V gave up 5 bases and J gave up 4 bases; unmatched junction bases: 3. CDR3 amino acids: CASRLTGGTEAFF. In DNA, the CDR3 is TGTGCCAGCAGACTGACAGGGGGCACTGAAGCTTTCTTT.

The V call is TRBV7-2, the J call TRBJ1-2, with D possibly TRBD1 on 6 matching bases. CDR3 length equals 14 residues. V lost 2 bases and J 7 bases, leaving 14 bases between the germline ends. CDR1 and CDR2 (germline): SGHTA, FQGNSA. CDR3 sequence (DNA): TGTGCCAGCAGCTTATCCCAGGGGCTGGTTGGCTACACCTTC. Its translation: CASSLSQGLVGYTF.

The V call is TRBV5-4, the J call TRBJ1-1, with 7 bases lining up with TRBD1. The length of the CDR3 is 13 residues. The J segment lost 5 bases and the V segment lost 4 bases, leaving 5 bases of the junction unmatched. The germline gives CDR1 SGHNT, CDR2 YYREEE (reference sequence). This chain's CDR3 is CASSRTGDTEAFF. For the CDR3, the DNA is TGTGCCAGCAGCAGAACAGGGGATACTGAAGCTTTCTTT.

V and J are TRBV6-2 or TRBV6-3 and TRBJ1-1; TRBD1 aligns across 7 bases. Germline-derived CDR1 and CDR2 are MNHEY and SVGEGT. This CDR3 contains 17 residues. The junction had 9 bases not matched to a gene; V was cut back by 2 bases and J by 0 bases. Here the CDR3 DNA reads TGTGCCAGCAGTTACCGGCCGATGACAGGGCTGAACACTGAAGCTTTCTTT. It is translated as CASSYRPMTGLNTEAFF.